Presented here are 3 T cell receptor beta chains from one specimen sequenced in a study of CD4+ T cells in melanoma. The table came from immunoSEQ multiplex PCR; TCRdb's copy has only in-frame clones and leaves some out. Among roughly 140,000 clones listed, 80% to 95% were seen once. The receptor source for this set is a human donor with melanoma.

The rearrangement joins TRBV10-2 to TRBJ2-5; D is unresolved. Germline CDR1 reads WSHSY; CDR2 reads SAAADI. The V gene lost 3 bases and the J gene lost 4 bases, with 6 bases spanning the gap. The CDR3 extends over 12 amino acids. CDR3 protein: CASSESRETQYF. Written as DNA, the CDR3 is TGCGCCAGCAGTGAATCACGAGAGACCCAGTACTTC.

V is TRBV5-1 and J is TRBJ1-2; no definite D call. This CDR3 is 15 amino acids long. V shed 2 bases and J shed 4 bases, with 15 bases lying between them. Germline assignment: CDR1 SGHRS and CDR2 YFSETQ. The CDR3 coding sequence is TGCGCCAGCAGCTTAGTTGGACGTTCCTTCTATGGCTACACCTTC. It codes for CASSLVGRSFYGYTF.

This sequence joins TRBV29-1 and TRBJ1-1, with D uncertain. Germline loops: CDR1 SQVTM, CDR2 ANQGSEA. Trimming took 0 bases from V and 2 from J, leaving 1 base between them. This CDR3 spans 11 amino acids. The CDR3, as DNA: TGCAGCGTTGAAGATAACACTGAAGCTTTCTTT. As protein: CSVEDNTEAFF.